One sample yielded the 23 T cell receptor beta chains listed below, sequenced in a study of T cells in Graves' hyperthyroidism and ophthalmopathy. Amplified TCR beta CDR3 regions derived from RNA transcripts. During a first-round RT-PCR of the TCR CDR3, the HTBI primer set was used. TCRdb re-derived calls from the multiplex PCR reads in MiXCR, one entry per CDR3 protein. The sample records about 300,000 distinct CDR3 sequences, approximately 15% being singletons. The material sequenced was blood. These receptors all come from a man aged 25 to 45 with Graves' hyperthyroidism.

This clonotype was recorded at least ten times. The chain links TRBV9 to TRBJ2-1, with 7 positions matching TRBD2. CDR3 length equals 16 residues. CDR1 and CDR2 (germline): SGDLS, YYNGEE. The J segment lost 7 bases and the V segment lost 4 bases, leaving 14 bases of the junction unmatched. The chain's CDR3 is CASSTRTSSVRNEQFF. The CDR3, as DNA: TGTGCCAGCAGCACCCGGACTAGTTCAGTTCGTAATGAGCAGTTCTTC.

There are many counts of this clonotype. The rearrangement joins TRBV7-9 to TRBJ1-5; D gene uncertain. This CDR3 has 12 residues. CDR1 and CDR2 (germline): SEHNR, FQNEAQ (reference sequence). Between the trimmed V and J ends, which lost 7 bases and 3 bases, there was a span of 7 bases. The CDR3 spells CASMQDNQPQHF. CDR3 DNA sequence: TGTGCCAGCATGCAGGACAATCAGCCCCAGCATTTT. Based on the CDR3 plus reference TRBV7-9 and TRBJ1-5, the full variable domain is DTGVSQNPRHKITKRGQNVTFRCDPISEHNRLYWYRQTLGQGPEFLTYFQNEAQLEKSRLLSDRFSAERPKGSFSTLEIQRTEQGDSAMYLCASMQDNQPQHFGDGTRLSIL.

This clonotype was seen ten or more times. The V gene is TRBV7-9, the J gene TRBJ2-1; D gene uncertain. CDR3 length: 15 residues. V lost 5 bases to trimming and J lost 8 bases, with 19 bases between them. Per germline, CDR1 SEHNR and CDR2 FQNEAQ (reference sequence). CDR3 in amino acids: CASSPPLRVGDEQFF. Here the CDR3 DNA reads TGTGCCAGCAGCCCACCCCTACGAGTGGGCGATGAGCAGTTCTTC.

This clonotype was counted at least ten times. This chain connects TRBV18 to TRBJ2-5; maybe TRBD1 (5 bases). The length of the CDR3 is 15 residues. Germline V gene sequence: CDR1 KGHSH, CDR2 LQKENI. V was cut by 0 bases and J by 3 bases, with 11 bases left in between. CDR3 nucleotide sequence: TGTGCCAGCTCACCACCGGGCATCAGGGAAGAGACCCAGTACTTC. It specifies CASSPPGIREETQYF.

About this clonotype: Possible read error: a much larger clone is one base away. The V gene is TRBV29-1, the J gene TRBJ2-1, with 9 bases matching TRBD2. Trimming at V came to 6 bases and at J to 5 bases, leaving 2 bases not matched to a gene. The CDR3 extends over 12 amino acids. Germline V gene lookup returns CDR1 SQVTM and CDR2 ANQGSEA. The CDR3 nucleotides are TGCAGCGTGCGGGGGGGACACAATGAGCAGTTCTTC. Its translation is CSVRGGHNEQFF.

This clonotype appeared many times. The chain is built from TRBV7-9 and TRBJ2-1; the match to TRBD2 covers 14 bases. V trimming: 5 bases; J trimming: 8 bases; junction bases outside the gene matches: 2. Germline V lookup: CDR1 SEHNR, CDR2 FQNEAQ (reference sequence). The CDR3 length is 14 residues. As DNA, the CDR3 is TGTGCCAGCAGCGGGGGACTAGCGGGAGATGAGCAGTTCTTC. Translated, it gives CASSGGLAGDEQFF.

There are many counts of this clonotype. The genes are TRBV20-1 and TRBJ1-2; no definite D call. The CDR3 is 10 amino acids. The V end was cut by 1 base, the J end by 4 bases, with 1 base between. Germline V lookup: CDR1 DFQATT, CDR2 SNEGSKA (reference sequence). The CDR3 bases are TGCAGTGCTAGAGCCTATGGCTACACCTTC. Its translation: CSARAYGYTF.

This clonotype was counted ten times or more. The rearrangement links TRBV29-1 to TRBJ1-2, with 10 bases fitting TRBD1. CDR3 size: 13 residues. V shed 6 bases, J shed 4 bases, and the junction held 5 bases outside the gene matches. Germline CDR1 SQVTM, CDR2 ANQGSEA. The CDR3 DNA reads TGCAGCGTGGCCGGGACAGGGGCCTATGGCTACACCTTC. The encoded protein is CSVAGTGAYGYTF.

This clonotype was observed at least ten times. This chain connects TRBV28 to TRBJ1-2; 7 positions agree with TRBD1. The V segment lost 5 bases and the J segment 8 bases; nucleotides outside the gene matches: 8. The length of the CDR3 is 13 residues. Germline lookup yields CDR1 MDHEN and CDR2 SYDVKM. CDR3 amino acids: CASSPHRGKGYTF. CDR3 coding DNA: TGTGCCAGCAGTCCCCACAGGGGAAAGGGCTACACCTTC.

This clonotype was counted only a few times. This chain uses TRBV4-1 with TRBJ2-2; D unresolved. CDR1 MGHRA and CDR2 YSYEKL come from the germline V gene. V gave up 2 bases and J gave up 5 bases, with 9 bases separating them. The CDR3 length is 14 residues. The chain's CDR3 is CASSQLRKTGELFF. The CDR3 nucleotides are TGCGCCAGCAGCCAACTTAGAAAGACCGGGGAGCTGTTTTTT.

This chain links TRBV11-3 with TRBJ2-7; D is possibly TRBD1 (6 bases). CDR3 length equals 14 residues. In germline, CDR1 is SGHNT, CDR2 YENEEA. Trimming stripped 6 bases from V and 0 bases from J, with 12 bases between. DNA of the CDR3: TGTGCCAGCAGACCGACAGGCCTCTCCTACGAGCAGTACTTC. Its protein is CASRPTGLSYEQYF.

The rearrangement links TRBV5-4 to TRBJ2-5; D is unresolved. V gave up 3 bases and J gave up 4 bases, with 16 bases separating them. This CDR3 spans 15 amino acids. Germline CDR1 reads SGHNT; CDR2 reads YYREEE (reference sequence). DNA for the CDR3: TGTGCCAGCAGCTCTGACAAGGGCATTAGAGAGACCCAGTACTTC. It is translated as CASSSDKGIRETQYF. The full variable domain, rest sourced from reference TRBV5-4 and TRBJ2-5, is ETGVTQSPTHLIKTRGQQVTLRCSSQSGHNTVSWYQQALGQGPQFIFQYYREEENGRGNFPPRFSGLQFPNYSSELNVNALELDDSALYLCASSSDKGIRETQYFGPGTRLLVL.

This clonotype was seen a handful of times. The CDR3 DNA sequence: TGTGCCAGTTACCAGGAAGCGCAGGAATATTCACCCCTCCACTTT. Its translation: CASYQEAQEYSPLHF. The V and J genes are TRBV19 and TRBJ1-6; no clear D gene. The V end was cut by 8 bases, the J end by 8 bases, with 19 bases between. The germline V gene encodes CDR1 LNHDA and CDR2 SQIVND (reference sequence). The CDR3 covers 15 residues.

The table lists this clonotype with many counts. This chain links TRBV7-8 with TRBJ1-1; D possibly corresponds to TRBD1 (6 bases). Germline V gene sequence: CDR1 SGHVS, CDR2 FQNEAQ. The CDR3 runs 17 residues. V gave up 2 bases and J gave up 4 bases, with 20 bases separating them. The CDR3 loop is CASSLNRWGAAGTEAFF. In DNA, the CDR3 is TGTGCCAGCAGCTTAAATCGTTGGGGGGCGGCTGGCACTGAAGCTTTCTTT.

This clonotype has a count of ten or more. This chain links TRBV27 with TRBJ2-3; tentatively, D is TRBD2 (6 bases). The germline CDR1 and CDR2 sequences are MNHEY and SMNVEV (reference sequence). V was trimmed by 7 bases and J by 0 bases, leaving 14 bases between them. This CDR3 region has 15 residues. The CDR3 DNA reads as TGTGCCAGCAACTTTCTAGCGAGTAGCACAGATACGCAGTATTTT. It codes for CASNFLASSTDTQYF.

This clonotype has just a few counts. DNA of the CDR3: TGTGCCATCAGTGACCGAGGCGGGTACAATGAGCAGTTCTTC. This translates into CAISDRGGYNEQFF. This chain connects TRBV10-3 to TRBJ2-1; D is perhaps TRBD2 (5 bases). V lost 3 bases and J lost 4, with 10 bases in between. Germline V gene data show CDR1 as ENHRY and CDR2 as SYGVKD. This CDR3 comprises 14 residues.

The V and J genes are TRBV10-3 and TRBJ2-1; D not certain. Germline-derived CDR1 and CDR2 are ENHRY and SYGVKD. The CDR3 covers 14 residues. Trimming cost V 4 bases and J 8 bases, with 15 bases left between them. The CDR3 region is CAISAGTPFDEQFF. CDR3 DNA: TGTGCCATCAGTGCGGGCACCCCTTTTGATGAGCAGTTCTTC.

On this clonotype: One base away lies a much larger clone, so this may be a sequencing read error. The CDR3 sequence is CASSLGGMGEDEQYF. Here the CDR3 DNA reads TGTGCCAGCAGTTTAGGAGGTATGGGGGAGGATGAGCAGTACTTC. V gene TRBV12-3 or TRBV12-4 combines with J gene TRBJ2-7, with D perhaps matching TRBD2 (6 bases). This CDR3 comprises 15 residues. V lost 1 base, J lost 7 bases, and 17 bases lay in between.

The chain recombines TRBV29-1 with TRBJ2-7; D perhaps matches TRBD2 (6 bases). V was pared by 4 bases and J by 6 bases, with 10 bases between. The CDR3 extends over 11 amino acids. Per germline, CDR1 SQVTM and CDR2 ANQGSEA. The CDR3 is CSVGHGGEQYF. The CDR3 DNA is TGCAGCGTTGGCCACGGGGGCGAGCAGTACTTC.

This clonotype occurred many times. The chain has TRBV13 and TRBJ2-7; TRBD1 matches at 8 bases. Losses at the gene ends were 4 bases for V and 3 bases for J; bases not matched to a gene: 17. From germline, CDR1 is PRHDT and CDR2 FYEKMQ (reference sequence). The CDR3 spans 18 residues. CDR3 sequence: CASSSRTGGSSLYYEQYF. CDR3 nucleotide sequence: TGTGCCAGCAGCTCGCGAACAGGGGGTTCCTCCCTCTACTACGAGCAGTACTTC.

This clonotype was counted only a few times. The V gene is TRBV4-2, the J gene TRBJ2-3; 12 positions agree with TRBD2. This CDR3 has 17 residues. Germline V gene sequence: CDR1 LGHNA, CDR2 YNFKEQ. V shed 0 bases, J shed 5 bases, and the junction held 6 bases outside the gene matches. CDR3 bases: TGTGCCAGCAGCCAAGATCAGCTAGCGGGAGGGATAGATACGCAGTATTTT. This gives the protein CASSQDQLAGGIDTQYF.

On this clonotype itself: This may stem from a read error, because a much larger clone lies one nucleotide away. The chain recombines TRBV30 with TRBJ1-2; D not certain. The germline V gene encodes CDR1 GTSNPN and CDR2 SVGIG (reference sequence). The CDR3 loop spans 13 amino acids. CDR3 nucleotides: TGTGCCTGGAGTGTACTTAGGTCACCTGGCTGCACCTTC. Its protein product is CAWSVLRSPGCTF. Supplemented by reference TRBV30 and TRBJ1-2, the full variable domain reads SQTIHQWPATLVQPVGSPLSLECTVEGTSNPNLYWYRQAAGRGLQLLFYSVGIGQISSEVPQNLSASRPQDRQFILSSKKLLLSDSGFYLCAWSVLRSPGCTFGSGTRLTVV.

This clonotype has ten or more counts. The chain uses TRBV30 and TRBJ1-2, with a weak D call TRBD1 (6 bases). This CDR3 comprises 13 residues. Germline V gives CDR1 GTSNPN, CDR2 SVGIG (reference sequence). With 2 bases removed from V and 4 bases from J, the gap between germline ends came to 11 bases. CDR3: CAWSRDKSYGYTF. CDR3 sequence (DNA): TGTGCCTGGAGTCGGGACAAGTCCTATGGCTACACCTTC.